What follows are 30 T cell receptor beta chains derived from one specimen sequenced in a study of blood T cell repertoires in COVID-19. Assay: immunoSEQ multiplex PCR; the TCRdb copy retains only in-frame clones and omits some. The sample consists of roughly 49,000 clones, 70% to 90% of them appearing once. Sequenced sample: peripheral blood. These receptors all come from a man at least 80 years old with active COVID-19.

The rearrangement links TRBV3-1 (or the pseudogene TRBV3-2) to TRBJ1-5, with D perhaps TRBD1 (6 bases). This CDR3 contains 15 residues. CDR1 is LGHDT, CDR2 YNNKEL, per germline (reference sequence). V was clipped by 4 bases and J by 2 bases, with 12 bases between them. DNA of the CDR3: TGTGCCAGCAGCCTGGACAGTATCTGCAATCAGCCCCAGCATTTT. This translates into CASSLDSICNQPQHF.

The gene calls are TRBV4-1 and TRBJ1-4; 7 bases are shared with TRBD1. Germline CDR1 MGHRA, CDR2 YSYEKL. CDR3 length equals 18 residues. V lost 1 base to trimming and J lost 7 bases; unmatched junction nucleotides: 15. CDR3 DNA: TGCGCCAGCAGCCAAGGCCGGGGACAGAACAGGTTTGGTGAAAAACTGTTTTTT. This encodes CASSQGRGQNRFGEKLFF.

The rearrangement links TRBV7-2 to TRBJ2-5, with unresolved D. Germline V gene lookup returns CDR1 SGHTA and CDR2 FQGNSA. The CDR3 runs to 15 residues. V dropped 5 bases and J dropped 5 bases, with 18 bases sitting between them. In nucleotides, the CDR3 is TGTGCCAGCAGCGCCACACTACATCCGGCGGAGACCCAGTACTTC. As protein: CASSATLHPAETQYF.

This rearrangement joins TRBV7-2 to TRBJ2-1; the D gene is possibly TRBD1 (5 bases). The CDR3 covers 16 residues. Trimming pared 1 base from V and 4 bases from J, leaving 14 bases between. Per germline, CDR1 SGHTA and CDR2 FQGNSA. The CDR3 loop is CASSLEGWGTYNEQFF. For the CDR3, the DNA is TGTGCCAGCAGCTTAGAGGGGTGGGGTACTTACAATGAGCAGTTCTTC.

This clone was found once. The junction differs from germline at one of its ends, possibly a read error. The V and J genes are TRBV4-3 and TRBJ2-7; 10 bases map to TRBD1. CDR3 size: 15 residues. Germline CDR1 reads LGHNA; CDR2 reads YSLEER. Written as DNA, the CDR3 is TGCGCCAGCAGCCAGTCGGGACAGGGGACCTACCAGCAGTACTTC. Amino acid sequence: CASSQSGQGTYQQYF.

This chain uses TRBV19 with TRBJ2-1, with 8 bases that match TRBD1. Germline CDR1 is LNHDA and CDR2 is SQIVND (reference sequence). The V gene end was trimmed by 7 bases and the J gene end by 3 bases; junction bases not matched to a gene: 5. CDR3 length: 14 residues. CDR3 nucleotides: TGTGCCAGTAACGACAGGGGTGGCTACAATGAGCAGTTCTTC. This gives the protein CASNDRGGYNEQFF.

V gene TRBV19 combines with J gene TRBJ2-7; possibly TRBD2 for D (5 bases). The CDR3 is 11 amino acids. The V end lost 5 bases, the J end lost 5 bases, and 7 bases lay between the germline ends. The germline CDR1 and CDR2 sequences are LNHDA and SQIVND (reference sequence). The CDR3 loop reads CASSYGDEQYF. DNA for the CDR3: TGTGCCAGTAGTTACGGGGACGAGCAGTACTTC.

The gene calls are TRBV7-3 and TRBJ1-6, with D hard to call. V was trimmed by 2 bases and J by 0 bases, leaving 20 bases between them. Germline V CDR1 and CDR2: SGHTA, FQGTGA. The CDR3 contains 20 residues. CDR3 DNA: TGTGCCAGCAGCTTACGAGGGCGGGTTTCGGAGAGCTCCTATAATTCACCCCTCCACTTT. Encoded protein: CASSLRGRVSESSYNSPLHF. Together with reference TRBV7-3 and TRBJ1-6, the CDR3 gives the full variable domain: GAGVSQTPSNKVTEKGKYVELRCDPISGHTALYWYRQSLGQGPEFLIYFQGTGAADDSGLPNDRFFAVRPEGSVSTLKIQRTERGDSAVYLCASSLRGRVSESSYNSPLHFGNGTRLTVT.

The chain couples TRBV30 to TRBJ2-5, with 10 bases matching TRBD2. There are 18 residues in the CDR3. V was clipped by 2 bases and J by 5 bases; unmatched bases: 17. CDR1 and CDR2 (germline): GTSNPN, SVGIG (reference sequence). The CDR3 sequence is CAWSLGSGRALVQETQYF. The CDR3, as DNA: TGTGCCTGGAGTTTAGGCAGCGGGAGGGCCTTGGTGCAGGAGACCCAGTACTTC.

The V gene is TRBV5-6, the J gene TRBJ2-1, with D perhaps matching TRBD2 (6 bases). The CDR3 is 15 amino acids. The V end was cut by 3 bases, the J end by 4 bases, with 14 bases between. Germline lookup yields CDR1 SGHDT and CDR2 YYEEEE. In nucleotides, the CDR3 is TGTGCCAGCAGCTCCGGGACTCTGGGGTACAATGAGCAGTTCTTC. Protein: CASSSGTLGYNEQFF.

V usage is TRBV19 and J usage is TRBJ2-2; D may be TRBD2 (6 bases). CDR3 size: 14 residues. CDR1 is LNHDA, CDR2 SQIVND, per germline (reference sequence). V gave up 5 bases and J gave up 5 bases, with 12 bases separating them. The CDR3 sequence is CASSLSSGTGELFF. The CDR3 bases are TGTGCCAGTAGTCTCTCAAGCGGGACCGGGGAGCTGTTTTTT.

This CDR3 is CASSTTSYEKLFF. Here the CDR3 DNA reads TGTGCCAGTAGTACGACTAGTTATGAAAAACTGTTTTTT. The V and J genes are TRBV19 and TRBJ1-4, with unresolved D. Looked up from germline, CDR1 is LNHDA and CDR2 is SQIVND (reference sequence). The CDR3 totals 13 residues. V lost 4 bases to trimming and J lost 6 bases, with 9 bases between them.

V is TRBV5-1 and J is TRBJ1-1, with 8 bases fitting TRBD1. The V gene end was trimmed by 3 bases and the J gene end by 1 base; junction bases not matched to a gene: 2. This CDR3 is built from 14 residues. Germline values: CDR1 SGHRS, CDR2 YFSETQ. CDR3 bases: TGCGCCAGCAGCTCACAGGGGGGGAACACTGAAGCTTTCTTT. Protein product: CASSSQGGNTEAFF.

This chain connects TRBV3-1 (or the pseudogene TRBV3-2) to TRBJ2-1; 7 positions agree with TRBD1. CDR3 length equals 13 residues. V shed 4 bases, J shed 9 bases, and the junction held 6 bases outside the gene matches. CDR1 and CDR2 (germline): LGHDT, YNNKEL (reference sequence). CDR3 in amino acids: CASSRRRGSEQFF. In DNA form, the CDR3 reads TGTGCCAGCAGCCGCCGCAGGGGGTCTGAGCAGTTCTTC.

The chain is built from TRBV9 and TRBJ2-3; TRBD2 agrees at 11 bases. Losses at the gene ends were 4 bases for V and 2 bases for J; bases not matched to a gene: 9. The length of the CDR3 is 17 residues. Per germline, CDR1 SGDLS and CDR2 YYNGEE. CDR3 sequence reads: CASSPGGGLAVTDTQYF. The CDR3 DNA reads TGTGCCAGCAGCCCCGGGGGGGGACTAGCGGTCACAGATACGCAGTATTTT.

The V and J genes are TRBV19 and TRBJ2-2, with D perhaps matching TRBD2 (6 bases). V lost 8 bases and J lost 7, with 23 bases in between. CDR1 LNHDA and CDR2 SQIVND come from the germline V gene (reference sequence). The CDR3 is 16 amino acids. The CDR3 reads CASPPPGGRMGGELFF. The CDR3 nucleotides read TGTGCCAGTCCCCCCCCCGGGGGTAGAATGGGCGGGGAGCTGTTTTTT.

The J gene is TRBJ1-1, the V gene TRBV3-1 (or the pseudogene TRBV3-2); 12 bases match TRBD1. The CDR3 covers 13 residues. V lost 4 bases, J lost 11 bases, and 5 bases stayed unmatched. CDR1 LGHDT and CDR2 YNNKEL come from the germline V gene (reference sequence). In DNA, the CDR3 is TGTGCCAGCAGCCGGGGACAGGGGGCTTTGGCTTTCTTT. It encodes CASSRGQGALAFF.

The chain carries TRBV7-2 and TRBJ2-7, with D maybe TRBD2 (6 bases). The CDR3 is 15 residues long. V was pared by 5 bases and J by 3 bases, with 17 bases between. Germline CDR1 reads SGHTA; CDR2 reads FQGNSA. CDR3 region: CASSVGGTESYEQYF. The CDR3, as DNA: TGTGCCAGCAGCGTCGGCGGGACGGAGAGCTACGAGCAGTACTTC.

This chain's CDR3 is CAWSVPRYGGNSPLHF. The CDR3 DNA follows: TGTGCCTGGAGTGTACCGAGGTACGGGGGTAATTCACCCCTCCACTTT. The chain combines TRBV30 with TRBJ1-6; D may be TRBD1 (5 bases). This CDR3 region has 16 residues. Germline values: CDR1 GTSNPN, CDR2 SVGIG (reference sequence). The ends were cut back, 0 bases at V and 6 bases at J, with 15 bases in the middle. Full variable domain (missing parts from reference TRBV30 and TRBJ1-6): SQTIHQWPATLVQPVGSPLSLECTVEGTSNPNLYWYRQAAGRGLQLLFYSVGIGQISSEVPQNLSASRPQDRQFILSSKKLLLSDSGFYLCAWSVPRYGGNSPLHFGNGTRLTVT.

The chain combines TRBV19 with TRBJ1-4; the match to TRBD1 covers 9 bases. The CDR3 sequence is 15 residues long. The V gene end was trimmed by 8 bases and the J gene end by 5 bases; junction bases not matched to a gene: 9. The germline V gene has CDR1 LNHDA and CDR2 SQIVND (reference sequence). DNA of the CDR3: TGTGCCAGTCGCGACGGAGGACAGGGGAATGAAAAACTGTTTTTT. Encoded protein: CASRDGGQGNEKLFF.

This clone appeared once. The V gene is TRBV2, the J gene TRBJ1-1; 7 bases are a match to TRBD1. V was clipped by 3 bases and J by 4 bases; unmatched bases: 11. The germline CDR1 and CDR2 sequences are SNHLY and FYNNEI. The CDR3 consists of 16 residues. The CDR3 spells CASSDSRTGGATEAFF. DNA for the CDR3: TGTGCCAGCAGTGATTCCAGGACAGGAGGGGCCACTGAAGCTTTCTTT.

V gene TRBV28 combines with J gene TRBJ1-1; maybe TRBD1 (6 bases). Germline V CDR1 and CDR2: MDHEN, SYDVKM. V lost 8 bases and J lost 1, with 17 bases in between. CDR3 length: 15 amino acids. The CDR3 is CASQKTDRTNTEAFF. CDR3 DNA: TGTGCCAGCCAAAAGACGGACAGAACGAACACTGAAGCTTTCTTT. Looking up the rest from reference TRBV28 and TRBJ1-1 gives the full variable domain: DVKVTQSSRYLVKRTGEKVFLECVQDMDHENMFWYRQDPGLGLRLIYFSYDVKMKEKGDIPEGYSVSREKKERFSLILESASTNQTSMYLCASQKTDRTNTEAFFGQGTRLTVV.

A word on this clone: This may come from a read error, since a much larger clone is one base off. The same CDR3 also results from other DNA sequences found in this sample. The gene calls are TRBV19 and TRBJ2-7, with 8 positions matching TRBD2. The trim removed 2 bases at V and 5 bases at J, leaving 20 bases unmatched. This CDR3 has 19 residues. The germline gives CDR1 LNHDA, CDR2 SQIVND (reference sequence). CDR3 amino acids: CASSISSRPGAGVLDEQYF. The CDR3 DNA reads TGTGCCAGTAGTATATCGAGTCGGCCGGGAGCGGGAGTATTAGACGAGCAGTACTTC.

The chain has TRBV12-5 and TRBJ2-1; no clear D. The CDR3 extends over 13 amino acids. Trimming cost V 8 bases and J 6 bases, with 14 bases left between them. Germline CDR1 and CDR2: LGHNT and FRNRAP. The CDR3 reads CASLGPGSNEQFF. As DNA, the CDR3 is TGTGCTAGTCTAGGCCCTGGATCCAATGAGCAGTTCTTC.

DNA for the CDR3: TGTGCCAGCAGCCTCCGGGACACCAGAAACACCATATATTTT. It translates to CASSLRDTRNTIYF. J is TRBJ1-3 and V is TRBV28; TRBD1 is a possible D gene (6 bases). Trimming removed 6 bases at V and 5 bases at J, with 14 bases between. The length of the CDR3 is 14 residues. Germline CDR1 MDHEN, CDR2 SYDVKM. The entire variable domain, with the rest obtained from reference TRBV28 and TRBJ1-3, is as follows: DVKVTQSSRYLVKRTGEKVFLECVQDMDHENMFWYRQDPGLGLRLIYFSYDVKMKEKGDIPEGYSVSREKKERFSLILESASTNQTSMYLCASSLRDTRNTIYFGEGSWLTVV.

The V call is TRBV19, the J call TRBJ1-5, with a weak D call TRBD1 (5 bases). Germline CDR1 is LNHDA and CDR2 is SQIVND (reference sequence). V gave up 3 bases and J gave up 0 bases, with 21 bases separating them. The CDR3 contains 19 residues. The CDR3, as DNA: TGTGCCAGTAGTATCCCAGGCGGACAAACGAGAAGTAGCAATCAGCCCCAGCATTTT. Protein: CASSIPGGQTRSSNQPQHF.

The V call is TRBV11-1, the J call TRBJ2-5, with 7 bases identical to TRBD1. The germline gives CDR1 SGHAT, CDR2 FQDESV (reference sequence). The CDR3 runs to 14 residues. J was trimmed by 5 bases and V by 6 bases; bases with no gene match: 9. CDR3 DNA sequence: TGTGCCAGCAGTCGGACAGGTTGGACGGAGACCCAGTACTTC. Translated, it gives CASSRTGWTETQYF.

In this sample, this clone turned up a few times. This rearrangement joins TRBV6-5 to TRBJ2-7, with D uncertain. The CDR3 length is 13 residues. The germline V gene has CDR1 MNHEY and CDR2 SVGAGI. V lost 6 bases to trimming and J lost 3 bases, with 12 bases between them. The CDR3 protein is CASSLTTYYEQYF. CDR3 coding DNA: TGTGCCAGCAGCCTGACAACATACTACGAGCAGTACTTC.

The rearrangement links TRBV7-2 to TRBJ2-7; 9 bases agree with TRBD2. V lost 4 bases and J lost 7; bases outside the gene matches: 14. CDR3 length: 16 residues. Germline lookup yields CDR1 SGHTA and CDR2 FQGNSA. CDR3 sequence: CASSYLLIAGVQEQYF. CDR3 sequence (DNA): TGTGCCAGCAGCTACTTGCTTATAGCGGGAGTCCAAGAGCAGTACTTC.

In this sample, this clone turned up once. The chain couples TRBV4-1 to TRBJ2-7, with TRBD2 as a possible D gene (5 bases). The CDR3 contains 14 residues. Trimming pared 4 bases from V and 5 bases from J, leaving 15 bases between. Germline V CDR1 and CDR2: MGHRA, YSYEKL. The CDR3 region has the DNA TGCGCCAGCAGCCCAAGCGGCCCCGTGGACGAGCAGTACTTC. This translates into CASSPSGPVDEQYF.